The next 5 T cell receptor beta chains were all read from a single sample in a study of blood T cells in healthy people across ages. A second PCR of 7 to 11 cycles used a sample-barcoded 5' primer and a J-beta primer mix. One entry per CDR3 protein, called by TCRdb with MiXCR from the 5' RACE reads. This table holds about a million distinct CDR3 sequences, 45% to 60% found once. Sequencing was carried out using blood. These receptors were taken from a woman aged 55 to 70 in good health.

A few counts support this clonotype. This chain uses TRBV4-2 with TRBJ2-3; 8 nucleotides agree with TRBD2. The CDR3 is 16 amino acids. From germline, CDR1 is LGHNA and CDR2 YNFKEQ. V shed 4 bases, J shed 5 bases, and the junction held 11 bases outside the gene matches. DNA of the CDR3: TGTGCCAGCAGCCTGGGGGAGCGGGAGATATTAGATACGCAGTATTTT. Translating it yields CASSLGEREILDTQYF.

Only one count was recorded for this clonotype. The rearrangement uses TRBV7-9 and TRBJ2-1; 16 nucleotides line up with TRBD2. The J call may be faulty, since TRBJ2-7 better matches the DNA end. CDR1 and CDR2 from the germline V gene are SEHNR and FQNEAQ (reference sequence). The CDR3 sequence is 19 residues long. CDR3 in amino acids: CASSTGTSGRAPPYNEQYF. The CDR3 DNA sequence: TGTGCCAGCAGTACCGGGACTAGCGGGAGGGCGCCCCCCTACAATGAGCAGTACTTC.

The CDR3 region has the DNA TGCGCCAGCAGACAAAGGCCGGGGGTCCAGAGGAACGAGCAGTACTTC. Protein sequence: CASRQRPGVQRNEQYF. The V and J genes are TRBV23-1 and TRBJ2-7; tentatively, D is TRBD2 (6 bases). TRBV23-1 is placed among ORFs of uncertain function. V was shortened by 6 bases and J by 5 bases, with 23 bases between the two germline ends. This CDR3 is 16 amino acids long.

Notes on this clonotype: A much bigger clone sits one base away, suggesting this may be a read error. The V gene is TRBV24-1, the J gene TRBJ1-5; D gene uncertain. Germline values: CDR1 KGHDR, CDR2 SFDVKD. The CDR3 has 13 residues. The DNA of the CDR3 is TGTGCCACCAGGGATTCGTCCGGGCAGCCCCAGCATTTT. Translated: CATRDSSGQPQHF.

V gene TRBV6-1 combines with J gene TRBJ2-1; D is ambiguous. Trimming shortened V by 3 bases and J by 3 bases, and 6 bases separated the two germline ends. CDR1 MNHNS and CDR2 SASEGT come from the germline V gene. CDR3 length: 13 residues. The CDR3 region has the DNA TGTGCCAGCAGTGACCGTATCTACAATGAGCAGTTCTTC. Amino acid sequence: CASSDRIYNEQFF.